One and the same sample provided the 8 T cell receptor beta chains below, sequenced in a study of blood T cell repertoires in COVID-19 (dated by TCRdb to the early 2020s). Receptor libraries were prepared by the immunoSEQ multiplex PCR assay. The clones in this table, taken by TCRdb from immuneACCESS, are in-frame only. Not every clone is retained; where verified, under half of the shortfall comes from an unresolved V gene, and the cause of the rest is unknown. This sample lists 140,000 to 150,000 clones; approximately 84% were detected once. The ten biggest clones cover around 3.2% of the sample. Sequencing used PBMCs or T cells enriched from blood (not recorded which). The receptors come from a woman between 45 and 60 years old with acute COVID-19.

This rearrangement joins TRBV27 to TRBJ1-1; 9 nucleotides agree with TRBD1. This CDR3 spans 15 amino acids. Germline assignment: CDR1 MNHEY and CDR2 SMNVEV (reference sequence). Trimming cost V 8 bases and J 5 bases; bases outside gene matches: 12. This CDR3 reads CASANPGQGRTEAFF. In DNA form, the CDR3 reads TGTGCCAGCGCAAACCCCGGACAGGGGAGGACTGAAGCTTTCTTT.

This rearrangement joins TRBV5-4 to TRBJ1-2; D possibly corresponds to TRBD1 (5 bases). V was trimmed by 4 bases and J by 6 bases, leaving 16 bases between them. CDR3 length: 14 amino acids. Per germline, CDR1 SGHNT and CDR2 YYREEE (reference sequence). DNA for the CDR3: TGTGCCAGCAGCCCCGGCAGGGCATTGGATGGCTACACCTTC. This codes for CASSPGRALDGYTF.

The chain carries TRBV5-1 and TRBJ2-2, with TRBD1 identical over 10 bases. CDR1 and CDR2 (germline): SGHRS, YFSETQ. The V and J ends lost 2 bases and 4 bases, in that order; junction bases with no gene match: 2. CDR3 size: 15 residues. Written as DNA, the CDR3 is TGCGCCAGCAGCTTCGGACAGGGGGGCACCGGGGAGCTGTTTTTT. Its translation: CASSFGQGGTGELFF.

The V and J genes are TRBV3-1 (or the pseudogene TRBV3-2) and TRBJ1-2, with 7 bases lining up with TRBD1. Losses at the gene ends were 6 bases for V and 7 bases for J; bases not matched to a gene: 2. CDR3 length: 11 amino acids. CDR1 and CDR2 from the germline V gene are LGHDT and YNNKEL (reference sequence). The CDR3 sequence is CASRTGFGYTF. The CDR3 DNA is TGTGCCAGCAGGACAGGGTTTGGCTACACCTTC.

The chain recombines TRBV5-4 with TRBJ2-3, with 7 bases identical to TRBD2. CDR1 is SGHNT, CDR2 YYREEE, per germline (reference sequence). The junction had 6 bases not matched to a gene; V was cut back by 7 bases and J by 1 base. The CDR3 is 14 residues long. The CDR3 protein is CASGEGGRTDTQYF. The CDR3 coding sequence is TGTGCCAGCGGGGAGGGAGGGCGCACAGATACGCAGTATTTT.

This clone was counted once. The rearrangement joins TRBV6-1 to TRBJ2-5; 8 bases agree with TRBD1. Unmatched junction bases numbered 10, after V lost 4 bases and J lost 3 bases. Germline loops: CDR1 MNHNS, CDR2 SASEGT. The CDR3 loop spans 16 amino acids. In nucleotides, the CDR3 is TGTGCCAGCAGTGTACCGGACAGGGAAGGGGAAGAGACCCAGTACTTC. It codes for CASSVPDREGEETQYF.

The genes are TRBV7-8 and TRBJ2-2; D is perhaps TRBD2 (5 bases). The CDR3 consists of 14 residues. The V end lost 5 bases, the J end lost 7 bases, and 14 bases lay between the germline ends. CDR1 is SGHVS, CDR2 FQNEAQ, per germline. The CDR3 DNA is TGTGCCAGCAGCCTACTAGTCATCGGCGGGGAGCTGTTTTTT. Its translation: CASSLLVIGGELFF.

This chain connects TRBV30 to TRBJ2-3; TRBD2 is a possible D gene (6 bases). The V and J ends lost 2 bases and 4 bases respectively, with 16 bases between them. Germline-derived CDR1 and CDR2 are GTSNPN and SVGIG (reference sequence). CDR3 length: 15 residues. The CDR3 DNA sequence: TGTGCCTGGAGTTTATCTAGCGATCTCGCAGATACGCAGTATTTT. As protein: CAWSLSSDLADTQYF.